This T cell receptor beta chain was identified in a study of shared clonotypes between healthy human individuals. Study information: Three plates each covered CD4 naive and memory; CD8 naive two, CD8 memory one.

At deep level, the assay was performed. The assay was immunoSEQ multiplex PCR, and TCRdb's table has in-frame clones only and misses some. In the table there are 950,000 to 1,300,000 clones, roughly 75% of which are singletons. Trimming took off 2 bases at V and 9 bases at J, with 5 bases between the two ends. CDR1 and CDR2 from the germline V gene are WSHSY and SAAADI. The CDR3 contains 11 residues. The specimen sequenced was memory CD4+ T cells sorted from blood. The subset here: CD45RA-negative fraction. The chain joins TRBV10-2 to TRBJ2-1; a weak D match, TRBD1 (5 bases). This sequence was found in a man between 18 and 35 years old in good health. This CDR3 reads CASSETGEQFF. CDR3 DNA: TGCGCCAGCAGTGAGACAGGTGAGCAGTTCTTC.